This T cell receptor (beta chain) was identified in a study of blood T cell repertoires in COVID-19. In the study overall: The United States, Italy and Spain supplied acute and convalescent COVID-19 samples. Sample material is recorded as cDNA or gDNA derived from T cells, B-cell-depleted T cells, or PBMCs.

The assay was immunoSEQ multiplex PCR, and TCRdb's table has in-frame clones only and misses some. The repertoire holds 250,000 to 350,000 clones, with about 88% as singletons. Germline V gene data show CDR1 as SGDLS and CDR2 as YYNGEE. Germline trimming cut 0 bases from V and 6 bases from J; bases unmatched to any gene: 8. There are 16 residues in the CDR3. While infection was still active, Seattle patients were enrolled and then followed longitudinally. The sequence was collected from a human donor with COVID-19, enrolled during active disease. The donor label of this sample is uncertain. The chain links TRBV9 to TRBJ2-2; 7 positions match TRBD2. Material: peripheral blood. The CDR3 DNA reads TGTGCCAGCAGCGTAGTGGGGACTAAAGGACCCGGGGAGCTGTTTTTT. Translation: CASSVVGTKGPGELFF.